A selection of T cell receptor beta chains follows, all from one sample in a study of CD8 T cells in Susac syndrome. TCRdb processed the immunoSEQ multiplex PCR reads anew with MiXCR; each CDR3 protein has one entry. The profile shows fewer than 150,000 distinct CDR3 sequences, approximately 93% of them singletons. Sample: CD4+ T cells from PBMCs. These receptors all stem from a human donor with multiple sclerosis. The CDR3 runs from the conserved cysteine through the conserved F or W. D genes are given only for firm matches. For some rows the clone size is stated as once, few or many, or as a class when expanded; others skip it.

abundance,d_gene,v_gene,j_gene,CDR3nt,CDR3aa
-,-,TRBV2,TRBJ2-4,TGTGCCAGCAATGGGCTAGCCAAAAACATTCAGTACTTC,CASNGLAKNIQYF
once,-,TRBV7-9,TRBJ2-7,TGTGCCAGCAGCTTAGGCTCCAGAGAACCCTACGAGCAGTACTTC,CASSLGSREPYEQYF
once,-,TRBV19,TRBJ1-1,TGTGCCAGTAGTATTTTGGGGAACACTGAAGCTTTCTTT,CASSILGNTEAFF
-,-,TRBV6-1,TRBJ2-7,TGTGCCAGCAGTTATCCGAAGGGTGGCTACGAGCAGTACTTC,CASSYPKGGYEQYF
-,TRBD2,TRBV7-9,TRBJ2-1,TGTGCCAGCAGCTTTGGGCTAGCGGGGGGTCATGAGCAGTTCTTC,CASSFGLAGGHEQFF
few,TRBD1,TRBV11-3,TRBJ1-6,TGTGCCAGCAGCTTAACAACAGGGGAATCACCCCTCCACTTT,CASSLTTGESPLHF
-,-,TRBV27,TRBJ2-1,TGTGCCAGCAGTCCTTACTCAGACAGGAGGGGGGTTGAGCAGTTCTTC,CASSPYSDRRGVEQFF
-,-,TRBV19,TRBJ1-1,TGTGCCAGTAGTTCGACGGTGAACACTGAAGCTTTCTTT,CASSSTVNTEAFF
-,-,TRBV4-2,TRBJ1-4,TGTGCCAGCAGCCAAGATGTCCGCAGTAATGAAAAACTGTTTTTT,CASSQDVRSNEKLFF
-,TRBD1,TRBV28,TRBJ1-5,TGTGCCAGCAGTCAAAAGGACAGGGGGTATTCTGGCAATCAGCCCCAGCATTTT,CASSQKDRGYSGNQPQHF
once,TRBD1,TRBV5-1,TRBJ1-4,TGCGCCAGCAGCCTTACCGGGACAGCTAATGAAAAACTGTTTTTT,CASSLTGTANEKLFF
-,TRBD1,TRBV30,TRBJ2-2,TGTGCCTGGTCCACAGGGGGCGCGAACACCGGGGAGCTGTTTTTT,CAWSTGGANTGELFF
-,TRBD1,TRBV12-3/TRBV12-4,TRBJ1-1,TGTGCCAGCAGCGGGGGACAGGTGAACACTGAAGCTTTCTTT,CASSGGQVNTEAFF